One T cell receptor (beta chain) is described in this entry. The antigen this receptor binds is unknown. There are no base qualities to consult, and no much larger clone falls within one base. The V end loses 3 bases and the J end loses 6 bases, and a stretch of 5 bases separates them. There are 11 amino acids in the CDR3, from cysteine to phenylalanine inclusive. CDR3 DNA only is kept here, 33 bases in frame from base 1. TCRbeta CDR3 regions were amplified from genomic DNA using the immunoSEQ Assay, a bias-controlled multiplex PCR. Under the source paper's analysis protocol: The number of nucleated cells in each sample was estimated from the amplification of reference gene primers within the assay. To quantify the absolute abundance of each unique TCRbeta CDR3 rearrangement, sequence reads were collapsed and filtered. For each sample, productive Simpson clonality was calculated as the square root of Simpson's diversity index across productive rearrangements. Here the immuneACCESS table is served through TCRdb, limited to in-frame sequences with V and J called. Missing clones are a known gap in these copies; in checked studies unresolved V genes cover under half, and the rest lacks a known reason. V and J calls and clone size are copied from that table; D and trimming were computed from the DNA. For this sample the table gives 300,000 or so clones, of which 70% to 90% were detected only once. Jointly, the top ten make up roughly 3.3% of the sample.

The data are from a study of blood T cell repertoires in COVID-19 (dated by TCRdb to about 2020). For the study in its entirety: The collaborator samples originated in the United States, Italy and Spain and spanned the acute and convalescent phases of COVID-19. The prospective study material was composed of cDNA or gDNA derived from T cells, B-cell-depleted T cells, or PBMCs. Deeply sampled blood TCRbeta repertoires from subjects exposed to, actively infected with, or recovered from COVID-19 were included in the dataset. The repertoires were made available in a free public database intended to serve as a resource for research on the immune response to SARS-CoV-2. Samples came from the ongoing ImmuneRACE study (first 160 participants) plus 1,254 subjects from 6 global collaborators. Sample metadata almost always included a de-identified subject ID, COVID-19 status, age in years and sex. Where available, HLA class I and class II types were taken from metadata supplied by the sample provider and were not determined by assay-based typing.

The collaborating institutions used their own protocols to collect whole blood in K2EDTA tubes. Collaborator samples were shipped for TCRbeta analysis as frozen whole blood, isolated PBMCs, or DNA extracted from either sample type. Results the study describes overall, beyond this receptor: Clinical and demographic metadata were provided uncurated, with the amount varying by source and participant.

Sequences were obtained from peripheral blood. The receptor comes from a middle-aged woman with acute or convalescent COVID-19. The chain couples TRBV12-3 or TRBV12-4 to TRBJ2-5; the D gene is not confidently resolved. The CDR3 protein is CASSLAQTQYF. The DNA sequence follows: TGTGCCAGCAGTTTGGCTCAGACCCAGTACTTC.